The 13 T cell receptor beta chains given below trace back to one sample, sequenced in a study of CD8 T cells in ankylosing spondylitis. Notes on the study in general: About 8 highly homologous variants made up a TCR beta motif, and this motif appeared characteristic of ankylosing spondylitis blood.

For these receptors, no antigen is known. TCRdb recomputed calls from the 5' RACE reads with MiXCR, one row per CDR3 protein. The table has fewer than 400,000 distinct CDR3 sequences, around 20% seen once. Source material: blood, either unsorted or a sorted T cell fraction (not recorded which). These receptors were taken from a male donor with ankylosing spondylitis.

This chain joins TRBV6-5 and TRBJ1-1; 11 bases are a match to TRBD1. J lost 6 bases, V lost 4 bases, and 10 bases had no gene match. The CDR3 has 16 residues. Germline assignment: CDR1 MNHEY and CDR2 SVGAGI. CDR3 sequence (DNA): TGTGCCAGCAGTTCCTCCGGGACAGGGGGTATGGCTGAAGCTTTCTTT. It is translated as CASSSSGTGGMAEAFF.

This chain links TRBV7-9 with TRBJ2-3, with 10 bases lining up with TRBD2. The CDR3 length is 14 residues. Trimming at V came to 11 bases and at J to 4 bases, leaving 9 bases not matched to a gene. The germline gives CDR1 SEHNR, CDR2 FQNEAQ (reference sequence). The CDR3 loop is CAGQKREGPDTQYF. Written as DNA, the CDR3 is TGTGCCGGTCAGAAGCGGGAGGGCCCAGATACGCAGTATTTT.

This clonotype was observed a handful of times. CDR3 sequence reads: CASSIREGGTEAFF. The CDR3 coding sequence is TGTGCCAGCAGCATACGGGAGGGGGGGACTGAAGCTTTCTTT. The V call is TRBV9, the J call TRBJ1-1; the D gene is possibly TRBD1 (6 bases). V gave up 4 bases and J gave up 5 bases, with 15 bases separating them. CDR3 length: 14 amino acids. Germline assignment: CDR1 SGDLS and CDR2 YYNGEE.

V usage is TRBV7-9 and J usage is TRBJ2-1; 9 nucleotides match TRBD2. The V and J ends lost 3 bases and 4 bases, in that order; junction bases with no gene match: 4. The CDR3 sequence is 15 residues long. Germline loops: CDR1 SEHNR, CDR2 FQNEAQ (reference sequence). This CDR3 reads CASSFSLAGYNEQFF. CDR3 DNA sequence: TGTGCCAGCAGCTTCTCCCTAGCGGGGTACAATGAGCAGTTCTTC.

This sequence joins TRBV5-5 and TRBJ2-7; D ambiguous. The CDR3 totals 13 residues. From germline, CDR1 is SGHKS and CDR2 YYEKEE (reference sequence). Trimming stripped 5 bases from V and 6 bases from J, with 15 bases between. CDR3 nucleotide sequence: TGTGCCAGCAGTTTGACAAGATATCCCGAGCAGTACTTC. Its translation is CASSLTRYPEQYF.

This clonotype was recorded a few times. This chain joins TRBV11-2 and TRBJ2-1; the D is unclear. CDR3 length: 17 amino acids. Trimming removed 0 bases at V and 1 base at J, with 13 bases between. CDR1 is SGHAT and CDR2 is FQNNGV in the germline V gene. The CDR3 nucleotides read TGTGCCAGCAGCTTAGATTCCCTTCCACATTCCTACAATGAGCAGTTCTTC. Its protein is CASSLDSLPHSYNEQFF.

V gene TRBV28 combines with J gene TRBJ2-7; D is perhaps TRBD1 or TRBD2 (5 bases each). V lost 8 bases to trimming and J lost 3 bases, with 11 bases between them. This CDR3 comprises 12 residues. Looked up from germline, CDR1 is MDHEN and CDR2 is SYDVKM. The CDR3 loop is CASWGIGYEQYF. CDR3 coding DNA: TGTGCCAGCTGGGGGATTGGCTACGAGCAGTACTTC.

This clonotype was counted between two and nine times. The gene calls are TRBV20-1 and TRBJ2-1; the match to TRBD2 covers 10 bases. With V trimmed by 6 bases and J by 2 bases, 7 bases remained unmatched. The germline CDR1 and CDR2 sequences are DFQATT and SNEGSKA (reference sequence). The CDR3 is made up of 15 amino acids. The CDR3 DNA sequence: TGCAGTGCGCCAACTAGCGGGATAACCTACAATGAGCAGTTCTTC. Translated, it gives CSAPTSGITYNEQFF.

DNA of the CDR3: TGTGCCAGCAGGGATATAACGGGAGCTTTCTTT. Protein: CASRDITGAFF. This chain uses TRBV6-5 with TRBJ1-1, with D unresolved. The V and J ends lost 6 bases and 10 bases respectively, with 12 bases between them. The CDR3 length is 11 residues. Looked up from germline, CDR1 is MNHEY and CDR2 is SVGAGI.

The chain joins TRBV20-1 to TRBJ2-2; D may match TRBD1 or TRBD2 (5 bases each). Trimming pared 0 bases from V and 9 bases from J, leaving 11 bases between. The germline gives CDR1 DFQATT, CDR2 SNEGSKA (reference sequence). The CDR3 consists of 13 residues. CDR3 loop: CSARDPGTRELFF. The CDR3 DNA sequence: TGCAGTGCTAGAGATCCAGGGACCCGGGAGCTGTTTTTT.

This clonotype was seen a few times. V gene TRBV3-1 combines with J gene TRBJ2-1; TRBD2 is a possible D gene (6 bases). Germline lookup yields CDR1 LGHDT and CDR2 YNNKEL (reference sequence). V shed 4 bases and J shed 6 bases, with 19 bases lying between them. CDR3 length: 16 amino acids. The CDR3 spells CASSPRAGRGGNEQFF. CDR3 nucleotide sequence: TGTGCCAGCAGCCCCAGAGCGGGTCGGGGCGGCAATGAGCAGTTCTTC.

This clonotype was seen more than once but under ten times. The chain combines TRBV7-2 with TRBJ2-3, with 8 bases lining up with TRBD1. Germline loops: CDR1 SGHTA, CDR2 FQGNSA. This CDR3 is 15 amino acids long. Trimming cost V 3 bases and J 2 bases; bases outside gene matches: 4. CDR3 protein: CASSFGTGLTDTQYF. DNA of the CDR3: TGTGCCAGCAGCTTCGGGACAGGACTCACAGATACGCAGTATTTT. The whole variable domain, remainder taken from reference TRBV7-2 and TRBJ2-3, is GAGVSQSPSNKVTEKGKDVELRCDPISGHTALYWYRQSLGQGLEFLIYFQGNSAPDKSGLPSDRFSAERTGGSVSTLTIQRTQQEDSAVYLCASSFGTGLTDTQYFGPGTRLTVL.

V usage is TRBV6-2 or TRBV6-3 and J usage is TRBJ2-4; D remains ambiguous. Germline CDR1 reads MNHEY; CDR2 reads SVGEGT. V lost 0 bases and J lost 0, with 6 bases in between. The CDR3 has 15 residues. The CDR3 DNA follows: TGTGCCAGCAGTTACTCGACAAGAGCCAAAAACATTCAGTACTTC. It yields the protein CASSYSTRAKNIQYF.